Each of the 19 T cell receptor beta chains below was sequenced from the same sample in a study of T cell responses to AZD1222 COVID-19 vaccine. Repertoires were generated with immunoSEQ multiplex PCR, while TCRdb's copy carries only in-frame clones and drops some. This sample yields some 110,000 clones, of which around 89% are seen a single time; roughly 9.2% belongs to the top ten. This material consisted of peripheral blood, taken on day 0 of AZD1222 vaccination. These receptors all stem from an adult in good health.

V usage is TRBV27 and J usage is TRBJ1-6; TRBD1 matches 9 bases. The CDR3 has 15 residues. With V trimmed by 6 bases and J by 7 bases, 7 bases remained unmatched. Germline V gene sequence: CDR1 MNHEY, CDR2 SMNVEV (reference sequence). The CDR3 DNA reads TGTGCCAGCAGGCCCTCCGGGACAGGGAATTCACCCCTCCACTTT. Translation: CASRPSGTGNSPLHF.

This clone was seen only a few times. This chain connects TRBV27 to TRBJ2-5, with TRBD2 matching 7 bases. The CDR3 has 18 amino acids. The V gene's germline CDR1 is MNHEY and CDR2 SMNVEV (reference sequence). V gave up 10 bases and J gave up 2 bases; unmatched junction bases: 22. The CDR3 DNA reads TGTGCCACCCGCGCGGGGTGGGTTGCGGGAGCCCGGCAAGAGACCCAGTACTTC. Translating it yields CATRAGWVAGARQETQYF.

The rearrangement links TRBV28 to TRBJ1-1; 10 bases are shared with TRBD1. V was clipped by 5 bases and J by 10 bases; unmatched bases: 10. CDR3 size: 14 residues. Germline assignment: CDR1 MDHEN and CDR2 SYDVKM. Written as DNA, the CDR3 is TGTGCCAGCAGTCCCCGGACAGGGGGGTCGTTAGCTTTCTTT. It encodes CASSPRTGGSLAFF.

V is TRBV10-3 and J is TRBJ2-1; 16 bases align to TRBD2. The CDR3 covers 18 residues. Per the germline V gene, CDR1 is ENHRY and CDR2 is SYGVKD. Trimming cost V 5 bases and J 8 bases; bases outside gene matches: 12. The CDR3: CAISTTTGTSGRAYEQFF. The CDR3 DNA follows: TGTGCCATCAGTACCACCACGGGGACTAGCGGGAGGGCATATGAGCAGTTCTTC.

The chain uses TRBV3-1 (or the pseudogene TRBV3-2) and TRBJ2-7; D is tentatively TRBD1 or TRBD2 (5 bases each). The V end was cut by 4 bases, the J end by 7 bases, with 14 bases between. The CDR3 runs to 13 residues. Per germline, CDR1 LGHDT and CDR2 YNNKEL (reference sequence). CDR3 sequence (DNA): TGTGCCAGCAGCCGTCAGGGACGGGGAGAGCAGTACTTC. Its translation is CASSRQGRGEQYF.

V and J are TRBV6-5 and TRBJ2-7, with D tentatively TRBD1 (6 bases). From germline, CDR1 is MNHEY and CDR2 SVGAGI. Trimming took 5 bases from V and 0 from J, leaving 14 bases between them. This CDR3 comprises 15 residues. The CDR3, as DNA: TGTGCCAGCAGTAGTGGTTGGGGGCACTCCTACGAGCAGTACTTC. Protein sequence: CASSSGWGHSYEQYF.

The J gene is TRBJ1-1, the V gene TRBV10-3; D unclear. The germline V gene has CDR1 ENHRY and CDR2 SYGVKD. V lost 3 bases, J lost 4 bases, and 6 bases lay in between. The CDR3 runs to 12 residues. DNA for the CDR3: TGTGCCATCAGTGACGCGGTCACTGAAGCTTTCTTT. Protein product: CAISDAVTEAFF.

This sequence joins TRBV15 and TRBJ2-7; D gene unclear. The V gene lost 3 bases and the J gene lost 0 bases, with 9 bases spanning the gap. Per the germline V gene, CDR1 is LNHNV and CDR2 is YYDKDF (reference sequence). The CDR3 is made up of 14 amino acids. CDR3 in amino acids: CATSRKGSSYEQYF. The CDR3 DNA reads TGTGCCACCAGCAGGAAGGGCAGCTCCTACGAGCAGTACTTC.

The V gene is TRBV27, the J gene TRBJ2-2; D remains unclear. V was clipped by 4 bases and J by 6 bases, with 15 bases between them. Germline CDR1 and CDR2: MNHEY and SMNVEV (reference sequence). The CDR3 has 15 residues. Here the CDR3 reads CASSSRPGWAGELFF. In nucleotides, the CDR3 is TGTGCCAGCAGTTCGAGACCAGGATGGGCCGGGGAGCTGTTTTTT.

V and J are TRBV12-3 or TRBV12-4 and TRBJ2-1; maybe TRBD2 (6 bases). V was pared by 4 bases and J by 6 bases, with 10 bases between. The CDR3 is 13 residues long. This CDR3 is CASSWGVPNEQFF. CDR3 in DNA: TGTGCCAGCAGTTGGGGGGTACCCAATGAGCAGTTCTTC.

The chain couples TRBV19 to TRBJ2-1; 14 bases match TRBD2. In germline, CDR1 is LNHDA, CDR2 SQIVND (reference sequence). V shed 5 bases and J 1 base; nucleotides not matched to a gene: 7. The CDR3 consists of 18 residues. The CDR3: CASSGTSGSRLSYNEQFF. In DNA, the CDR3 is TGTGCCAGTAGTGGGACTAGCGGGAGTCGGTTATCCTACAATGAGCAGTTCTTC.

The chain employs TRBV5-1 and TRBJ2-7; D may be TRBD2 (7 bases). This CDR3 contains 15 residues. Germline V gene sequence: CDR1 SGHRS, CDR2 YFSETQ. V shed 6 bases and J shed 4 bases, with 20 bases lying between them. The CDR3 DNA follows: TGCGCCAGCACCCCGCGGGGGCGGGAAGAGTACGAGCAGTACTTC. Translated, it gives CASTPRGREEYEQYF.

The V call is TRBV9, the J call TRBJ2-4; D is possibly TRBD2 (7 bases). Germline V CDR1 and CDR2: SGDLS, YYNGEE. The ends were cut back, 4 bases at V and 3 bases at J, with 20 bases in the middle. This CDR3 comprises 17 residues. The CDR3 DNA reads TGTGCCAGCAGCCCTCTTCGGGGGGCGACGGGCAAAAACATTCAGTACTTC. Translation: CASSPLRGATGKNIQYF.

The chain carries TRBV7-9 and TRBJ1-4; TRBD1 is a possible D gene (5 bases). Trimming took 4 bases from V and 7 from J, leaving 16 bases between them. Germline V lookup: CDR1 SEHNR, CDR2 FQNEAQ (reference sequence). This CDR3 is built from 15 residues. The CDR3 sequence: CASSSDRGVVEKLFF. The DNA of the CDR3 is TGTGCCAGCAGCTCCGATAGGGGAGTCGTTGAAAAACTGTTTTTT.

V gene TRBV7-2 combines with J gene TRBJ2-1, with TRBD1 matching 7 bases. This CDR3 spans 15 amino acids. The V segment lost 5 bases and the J segment 3 bases; nucleotides outside the gene matches: 7. CDR1 and CDR2 (germline): SGHTA, FQGNSA. The chain's CDR3 is CASSAGGKNYNEQFF. The CDR3 region has the DNA TGTGCCAGCAGCGCAGGGGGAAAAAACTACAATGAGCAGTTCTTC.

This chain connects TRBV4-1 to TRBJ1-6, with unresolved D. The germline CDR1 and CDR2 sequences are MGHRA and YSYEKL. The CDR3 extends over 18 amino acids. With 3 bases removed from V and 7 bases from J, the gap between germline ends came to 22 bases. CDR3 sequence reads: CASSQTPFPGVKNSPLHF. The CDR3 nucleotides are TGCGCCAGCAGCCAGACCCCCTTCCCTGGGGTTAAAAATTCACCCCTCCACTTT.

V and J are TRBV12-3 or TRBV12-4 and TRBJ2-5; no definite D call. V lost 3 bases, J lost 1 base, and 6 bases lay in between. This CDR3 spans 13 amino acids. CDR3 residues: CASSLDVQETQYF. CDR3 in DNA: TGTGCCAGCAGTTTGGACGTCCAAGAGACCCAGTACTTC.

This chain uses TRBV28 with TRBJ2-7; D remains ambiguous. Germline loops: CDR1 MDHEN, CDR2 SYDVKM. This CDR3 comprises 13 residues. Trimming pared 6 bases from V and 1 base from J, leaving 10 bases between. The CDR3 region is CASRKDVSYEQYF. In DNA, the CDR3 is TGTGCCAGCAGAAAAGACGTTTCCTACGAGCAGTACTTC. The full variable domain, completed using reference TRBV28 and TRBJ2-7, is DVKVTQSSRYLVKRTGEKVFLECVQDMDHENMFWYRQDPGLGLRLIYFSYDVKMKEKGDIPEGYSVSREKKERFSLILESASTNQTSMYLCASRKDVSYEQYFGPGTRLTVT.

This clone was seen only once. The chain is built from TRBV20-1 and TRBJ1-2; unclear D gene. The CDR3 totals 11 residues. The V and J ends lost 2 bases and 8 bases respectively, with 9 bases between them. Germline V CDR1 and CDR2: DFQATT, SNEGSKA (reference sequence). CDR3 bases: TGCAGTGCTAGAAAAGGGCGGGGCTACACCTTC. This sequence encodes CSARKGRGYTF.